This T cell receptor (beta chain) was observed in a study of blood T cells in healthy people across ages. In the study overall: In model experiments, template switching was able to capture about one barcoded beta molecule for every two T cells that were present.

Per sample, at least 5 micrograms of total RNA were extracted. There are a few counts of this clonotype. The junction differs from germline at one of its ends, possibly a read error. Primers used in a second PCR of about 7 to 11 cycles were a sample-barcoded 5' primer and a J-beta primer mix. TCRdb independently ran MiXCR on the 5' RACE reads; one entry per CDR3 protein. The sample includes 1.5 million to 2 million distinct CDR3 sequences, approximately 30% of them seen just once. Looked up from germline, CDR1 is WSHSY and CDR2 is SAAADI. The CDR3 is 14 residues long. This receptor was taken from a young woman in good health. The chain carries TRBV10-2 and TRBJ2-7, with D hard to call. Sample: blood. The DNA of the CDR3 is TGCGCCTGCAGTGATCTGGTCCACTGGTACGAGCAGTACTTC. Amino acid sequence: CACSDLVHWYEQYF.